The clone carrying this T cell receptor beta chain was observed a handful of times. TCRdb reprocessed the PCR reads with MiXCR, giving one entry per CDR3 protein. The sample comprises over 8,500 distinct CDR3 sequences, 59% of which are singletons, and about nine tenths rests with the top ten. The sample is drawn from a study of CD4 and CD8 cells across lung adenocarcinoma regions. Germline CDR1 reads MNHEY; CDR2 reads SVGAGI. The germline V and J ends were trimmed by 2 bases and 8 bases, with 22 bases remaining between them. This CDR3 has 17 residues. The receptor was isolated from a male donor with lung adenocarcinoma. The CD4 and CD8 labels of this study may be unreliable. The chain employs TRBV6-5 and TRBJ2-1; the D gene is possibly TRBD2 (6 bases). Material: CD8+ T cells from the margin of a lung tumor. In DNA, the CDR3 is TGTGCCAGCAGTTACAGGGCCCCACTAGCAAGAGGGGATGAGCAGTTCTTC. Translated: CASSYRAPLARGDEQFF.